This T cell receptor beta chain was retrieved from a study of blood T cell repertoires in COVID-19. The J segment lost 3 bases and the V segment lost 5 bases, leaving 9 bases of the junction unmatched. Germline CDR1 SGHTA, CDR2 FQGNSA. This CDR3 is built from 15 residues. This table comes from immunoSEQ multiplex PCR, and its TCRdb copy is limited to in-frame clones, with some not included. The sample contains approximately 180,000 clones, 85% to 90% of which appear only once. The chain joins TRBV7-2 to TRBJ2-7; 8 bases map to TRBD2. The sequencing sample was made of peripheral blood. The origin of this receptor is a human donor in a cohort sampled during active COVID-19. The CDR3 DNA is TGTGCCAGCAGCACTGGGGGAAGCGGGAGCTACGAGCAGTACTTC. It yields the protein CASSTGGSGSYEQYF.